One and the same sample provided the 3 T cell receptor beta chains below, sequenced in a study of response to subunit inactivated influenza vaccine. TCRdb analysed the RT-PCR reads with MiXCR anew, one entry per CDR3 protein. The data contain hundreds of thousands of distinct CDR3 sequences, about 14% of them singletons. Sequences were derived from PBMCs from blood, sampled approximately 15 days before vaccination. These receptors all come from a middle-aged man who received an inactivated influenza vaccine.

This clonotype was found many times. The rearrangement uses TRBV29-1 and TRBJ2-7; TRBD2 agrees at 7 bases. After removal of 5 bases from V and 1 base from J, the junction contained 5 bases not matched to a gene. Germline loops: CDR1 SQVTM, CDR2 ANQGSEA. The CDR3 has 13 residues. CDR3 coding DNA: TGCAGCGTTCGTACGGGGGGATCCTACGAGCAGTACTTC. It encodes CSVRTGGSYEQYF.

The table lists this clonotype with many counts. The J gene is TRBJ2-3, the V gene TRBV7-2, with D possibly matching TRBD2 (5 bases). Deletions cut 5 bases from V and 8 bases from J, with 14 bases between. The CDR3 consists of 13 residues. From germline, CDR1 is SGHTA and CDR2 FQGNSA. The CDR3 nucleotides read TGTGCCAGCAGCCCCACCGGGATCCCTACGCAGTATTTT. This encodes CASSPTGIPTQYF.

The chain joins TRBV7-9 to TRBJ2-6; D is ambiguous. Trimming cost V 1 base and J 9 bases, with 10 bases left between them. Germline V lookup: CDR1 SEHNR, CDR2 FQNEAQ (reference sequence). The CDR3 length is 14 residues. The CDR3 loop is CASSLVTAYNVLTF. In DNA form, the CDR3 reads TGTGCCAGCAGCTTAGTAACCGCCTACAACGTCCTGACTTTC.